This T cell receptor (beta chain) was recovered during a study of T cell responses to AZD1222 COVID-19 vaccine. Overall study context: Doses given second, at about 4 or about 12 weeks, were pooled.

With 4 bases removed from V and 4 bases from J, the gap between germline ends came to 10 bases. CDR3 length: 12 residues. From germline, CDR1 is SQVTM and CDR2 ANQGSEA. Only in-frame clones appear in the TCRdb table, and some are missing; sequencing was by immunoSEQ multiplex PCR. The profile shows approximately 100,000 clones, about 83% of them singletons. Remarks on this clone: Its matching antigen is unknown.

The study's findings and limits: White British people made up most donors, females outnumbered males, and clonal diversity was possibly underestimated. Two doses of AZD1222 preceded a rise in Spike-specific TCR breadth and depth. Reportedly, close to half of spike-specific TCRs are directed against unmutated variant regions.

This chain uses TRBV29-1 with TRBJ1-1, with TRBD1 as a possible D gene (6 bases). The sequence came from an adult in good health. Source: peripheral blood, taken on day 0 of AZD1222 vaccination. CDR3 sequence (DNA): TGCAGCGTTGCACAGGGTGGCACTGAAGCTTTCTTT. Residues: CSVAQGGTEAFF. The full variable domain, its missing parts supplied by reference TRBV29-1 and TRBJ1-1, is SAVISQKPSRDICQRGTSLTIQCQVDSQVTMMFWYRQQPGQSLTLIATANQGSEATYESGFVIDKFPISRPNLTFSTLTVSNMSPEDSSIYLCSVAQGGTEAFFGQGTRLTVV.